This T cell receptor (beta chain) was captured by sequencing in a study of shared clonotypes between healthy human individuals. On this clone: Its antigen is unidentified.

General observations from the study: Limitation of the genetic and exposure-history diversity represented came from the few donors.

The CDR3 runs 16 residues. J was trimmed by 4 bases and V by 2 bases; bases with no gene match: 12. CDR1 is SQVTM and CDR2 is ANQGSEA in the germline V gene. Data came from immunoSEQ multiplex PCR; TCRdb stores just in-frame clones and leaves some out. The profile shows approximately 320,000 clones, around 87% of them singletons. J is TRBJ2-7 and V is TRBV29-1, with 9 bases aligning to TRBD1. The sequence came from a man aged 18 to 29 in good health. The sample taken for sequencing was memory CD8+ T cells sorted from blood. The subset is: CD45RO+ cells pooled with CCR7-negative TemRA cells. The CDR3 bases are TGCAGCGTTGAACACCGGGACAGGGAGGATAAGTACGAGCAGTACTTC. Translating it yields CSVEHRDREDKYEQYF.